This TCR beta chain derives from a study of CD8+ T cells in alopecia areata. Study findings and constraints: An increase in clonality over normal scalp was evident in lesional scalp, especially alopecia totalis/universalis. Clarity of TCR sharing across patients fell short of that in mice, possibly HLA-related.

Worth noting for this clone: The antigen is not known.

Reverse transcription of extracted RNA yielded cDNA, which provided the sequencing template. Sequenced by immunoSEQ multiplex PCR; TCRdb stores in-frame clones only, minus some. The sample has more than 100,000 clones; 45% to 60% are singletons. The authors sorted CD4+ and CD8+ T cells from PBMCs. The sequence was obtained from a human donor in good health. Sequencing used CD4+ T cells sorted from blood.

CDR3 in DNA: TGTGCCAGCAGCCTTCGGGGCCCGAGAAACATTCAGTACTTC. Its translation is CASSLRGPRNIQYF. The rearrangement links TRBV6-5 to TRBJ2-4; possibly TRBD1 or TRBD2 for D (5 bases each). Germline V lookup: CDR1 MNHEY, CDR2 SVGAGI. There are 14 residues in the CDR3. V was cut by 6 bases and J by 6 bases, with 15 bases left in between.